This T cell receptor (beta chain) was recorded in a study of control samples from healthy donors and cancer patients. TCRdb's copy holds only in-frame clones and misses some; the assay was immunoSEQ multiplex PCR. The data contain approximately 140,000 clones, around 85% of them singletons. Germline trimming cut 4 bases from V and 8 bases from J; bases unmatched to any gene: 9. CDR1 is SQVTM and CDR2 is ANQGSEA in the germline V gene. The CDR3 length is 13 residues. This rearrangement joins TRBV29-1 to TRBJ1-2, with 8 nucleotides matching TRBD1. Sequencing was done on a sample of blood. The TCR comes from a woman in her 30s in good health. The CDR3 DNA is TGCAGCGTTGCCCGGACAGGGCCGGGAGGCTACACCTTC. It codes for CSVARTGPGGYTF.